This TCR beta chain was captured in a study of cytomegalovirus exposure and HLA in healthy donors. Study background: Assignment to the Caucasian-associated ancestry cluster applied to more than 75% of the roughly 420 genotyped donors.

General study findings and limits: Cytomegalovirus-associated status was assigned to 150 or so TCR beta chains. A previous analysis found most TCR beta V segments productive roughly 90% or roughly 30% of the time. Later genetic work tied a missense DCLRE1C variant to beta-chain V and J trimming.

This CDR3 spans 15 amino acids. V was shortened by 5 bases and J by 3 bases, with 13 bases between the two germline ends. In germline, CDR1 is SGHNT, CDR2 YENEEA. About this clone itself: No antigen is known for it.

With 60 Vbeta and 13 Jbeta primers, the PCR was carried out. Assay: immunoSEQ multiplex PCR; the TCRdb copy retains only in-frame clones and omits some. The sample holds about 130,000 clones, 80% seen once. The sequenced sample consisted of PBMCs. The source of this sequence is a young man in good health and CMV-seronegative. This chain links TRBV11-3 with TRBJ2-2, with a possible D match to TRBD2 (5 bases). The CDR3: CASSGRTADTGELFF. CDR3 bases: TGTGCCAGCAGCGGCCGGACTGCGGACACCGGGGAGCTGTTTTTT.